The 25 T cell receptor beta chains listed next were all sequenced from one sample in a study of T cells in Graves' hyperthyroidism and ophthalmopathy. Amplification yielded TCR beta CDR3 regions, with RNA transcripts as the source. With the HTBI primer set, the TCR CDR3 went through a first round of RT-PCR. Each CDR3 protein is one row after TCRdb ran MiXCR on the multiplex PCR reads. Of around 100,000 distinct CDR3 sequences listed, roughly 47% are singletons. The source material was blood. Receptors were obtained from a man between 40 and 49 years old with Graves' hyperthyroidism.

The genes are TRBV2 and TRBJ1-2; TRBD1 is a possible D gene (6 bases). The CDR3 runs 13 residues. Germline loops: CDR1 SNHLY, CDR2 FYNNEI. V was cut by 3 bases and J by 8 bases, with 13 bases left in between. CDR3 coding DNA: TGTGCCAGCAGTGAGAGGGGGGCAGGGGGCTACACCTTC. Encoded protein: CASSERGAGGYTF.

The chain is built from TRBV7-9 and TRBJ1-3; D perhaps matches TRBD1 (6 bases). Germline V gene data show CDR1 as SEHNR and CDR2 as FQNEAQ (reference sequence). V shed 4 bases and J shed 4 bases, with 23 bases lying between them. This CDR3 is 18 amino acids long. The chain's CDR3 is CASSWGIAGASPGNTIYF. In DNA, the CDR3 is TGTGCCAGCAGCTGGGGAATAGCGGGGGCAAGTCCCGGAAACACCATATATTTT.

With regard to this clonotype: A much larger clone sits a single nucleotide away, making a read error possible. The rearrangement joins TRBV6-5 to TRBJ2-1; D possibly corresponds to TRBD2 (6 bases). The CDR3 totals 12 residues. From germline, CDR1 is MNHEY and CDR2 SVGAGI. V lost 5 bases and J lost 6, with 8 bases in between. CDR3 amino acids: CASSPGANEQFF. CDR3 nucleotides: TGTGCCAGCAGTCCGGGAGCCAATGAGCAGTTCTTC.

CDR3 in DNA: TGCAGCGTTGAGGCAGTCGATAACTACGAGCAGTACTTC. Translating gives CSVEAVDNYEQYF. The rearrangement uses TRBV29-1 and TRBJ2-7; the D is unclear. Deletions cut 3 bases from V and 3 bases from J, with 12 bases between. This CDR3 is built from 13 residues. Germline V gene lookup returns CDR1 SQVTM and CDR2 ANQGSEA.

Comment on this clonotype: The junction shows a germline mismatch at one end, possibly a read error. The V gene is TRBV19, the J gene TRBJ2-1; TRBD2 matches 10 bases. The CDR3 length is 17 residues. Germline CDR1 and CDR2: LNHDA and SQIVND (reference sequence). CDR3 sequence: CASSRAPGASGRNEQSF. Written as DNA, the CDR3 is TGTGCCAGCAGTAGGGCCCCCGGGGCTAGCGGGAGAAATGAGCAGTCCTTC.

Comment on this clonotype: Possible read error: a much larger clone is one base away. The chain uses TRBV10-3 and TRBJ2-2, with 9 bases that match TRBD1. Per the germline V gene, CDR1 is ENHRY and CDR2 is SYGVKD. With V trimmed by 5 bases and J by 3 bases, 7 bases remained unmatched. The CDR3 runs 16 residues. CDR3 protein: CAISPWTGVDTGELFF. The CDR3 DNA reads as TGTGCCATCAGTCCCTGGACAGGGGTTGACACCGGGGAGCTGTTTTTT.

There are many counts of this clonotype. DNA of the CDR3: TGTGCCAGCAGTACCATAGAGCAGTACTTC. Translating gives CASSTIEQYF. The V gene is TRBV6-1, the J gene TRBJ2-7; no clear D gene. Trimming shortened V by 5 bases and J by 7 bases, and 6 bases separated the two germline ends. CDR1 MNHNS and CDR2 SASEGT come from the germline V gene. The CDR3 consists of 10 residues.

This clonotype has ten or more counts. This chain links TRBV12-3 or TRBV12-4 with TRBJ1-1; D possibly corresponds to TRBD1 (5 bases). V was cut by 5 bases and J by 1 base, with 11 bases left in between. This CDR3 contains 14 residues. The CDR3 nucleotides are TGTGCCAGCAGTATGAGGGGAGGGAACACTGAAGCTTTCTTT. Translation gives CASSMRGGNTEAFF.

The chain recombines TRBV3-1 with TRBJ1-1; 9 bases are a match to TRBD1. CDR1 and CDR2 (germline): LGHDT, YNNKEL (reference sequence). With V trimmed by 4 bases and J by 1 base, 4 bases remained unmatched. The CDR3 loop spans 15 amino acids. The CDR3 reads CASSLRGQGNTEAFF. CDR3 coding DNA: TGTGCCAGCAGCCTCAGGGGACAGGGGAACACTGAAGCTTTCTTT.

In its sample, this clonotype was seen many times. Written as DNA, the CDR3 is TGTGCCAGCAGCTTGCCAAGCTCGATGAACACTGAAGCTTTCTTT. This codes for CASSLPSSMNTEAFF. The genes are TRBV28 and TRBJ1-1, with D unresolved. Germline V gene sequence: CDR1 MDHEN, CDR2 SYDVKM. This CDR3 has 15 residues. Trimming left V 6 bases short and J 0 bases short, with 14 bases between. Together with reference TRBV28 and TRBJ1-1, the CDR3 gives the full variable domain: DVKVTQSSRYLVKRTGEKVFLECVQDMDHENMFWYRQDPGLGLRLIYFSYDVKMKEKGDIPEGYSVSREKKERFSLILESASTNQTSMYLCASSLPSSMNTEAFFGQGTRLTVV.

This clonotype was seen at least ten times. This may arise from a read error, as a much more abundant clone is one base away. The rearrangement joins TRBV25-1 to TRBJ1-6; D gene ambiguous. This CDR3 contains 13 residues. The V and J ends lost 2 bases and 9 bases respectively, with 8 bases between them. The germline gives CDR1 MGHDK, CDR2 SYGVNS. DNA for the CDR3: TGTGCCAGCAGTGAACAAATGAGTTCACCCCTCCACTTT. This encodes CASSEQMSSPLHF.

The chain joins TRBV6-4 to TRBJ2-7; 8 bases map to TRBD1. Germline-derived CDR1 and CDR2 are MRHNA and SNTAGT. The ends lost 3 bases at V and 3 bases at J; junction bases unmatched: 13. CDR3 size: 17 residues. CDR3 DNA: TGTGCCAGCAGTGAATCGAACTCGGACAGGGCCTACTACGAGCAGTACTTC. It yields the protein CASSESNSDRAYYEQYF.

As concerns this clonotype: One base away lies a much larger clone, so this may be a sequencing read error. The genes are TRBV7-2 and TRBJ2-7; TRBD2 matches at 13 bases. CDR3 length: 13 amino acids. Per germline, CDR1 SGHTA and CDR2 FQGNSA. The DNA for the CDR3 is TGTGCCAGCAGGGGACTAGCGGGAATCGAGCAGTGCTTC. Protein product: CASRGLAGIEQCF. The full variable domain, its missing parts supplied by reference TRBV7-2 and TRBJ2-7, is GAGVSQSPSNKVTEKGKDVELRCDPISGHTALYWYRQSLGQGLEFLIYFQGNSAPDKSGLPSDRFSAERTGGSVSTLTIQRTQQEDSAVYLCASRGLAGIEQCFGPGTRLTVT.

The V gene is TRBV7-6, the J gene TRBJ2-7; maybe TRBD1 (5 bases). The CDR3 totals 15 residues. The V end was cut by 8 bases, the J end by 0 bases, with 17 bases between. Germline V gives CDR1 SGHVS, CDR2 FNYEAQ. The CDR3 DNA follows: TGTGCCAGCTCACCGGGCCAGGGATTCTCCTACGAGCAGTACTTC. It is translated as CASSPGQGFSYEQYF.

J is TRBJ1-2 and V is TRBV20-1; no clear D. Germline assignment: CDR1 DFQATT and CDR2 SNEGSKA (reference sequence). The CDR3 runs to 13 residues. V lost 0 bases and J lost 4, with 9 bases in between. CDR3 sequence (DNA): TGCAGTGCTAGAGATCCACGGTCCTATGGCTACACCTTC. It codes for CSARDPRSYGYTF.

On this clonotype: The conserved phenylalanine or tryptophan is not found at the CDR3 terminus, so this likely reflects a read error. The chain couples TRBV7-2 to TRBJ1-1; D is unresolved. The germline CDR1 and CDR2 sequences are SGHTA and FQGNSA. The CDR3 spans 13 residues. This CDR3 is CARSLGMNTEAFC. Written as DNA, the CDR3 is TGTGCCCGCAGCTTAGGAATGAACACTGAAGCTTTCTGT.

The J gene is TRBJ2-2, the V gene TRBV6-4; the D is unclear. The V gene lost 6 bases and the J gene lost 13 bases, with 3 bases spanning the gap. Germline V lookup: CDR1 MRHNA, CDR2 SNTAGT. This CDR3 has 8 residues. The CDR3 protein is CASSRLFF. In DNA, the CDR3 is TGTGCCAGCAGCCGGCTGTTTTTT.

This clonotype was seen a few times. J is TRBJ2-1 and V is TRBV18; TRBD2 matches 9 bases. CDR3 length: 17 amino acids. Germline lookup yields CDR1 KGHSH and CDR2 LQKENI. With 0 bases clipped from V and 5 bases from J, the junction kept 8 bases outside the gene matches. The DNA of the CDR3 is TGTGCCAGCTCACCACCGAGGGGGGCTAGCGGGAACAATGAGCAGTTCTTC. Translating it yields CASSPPRGASGNNEQFF.

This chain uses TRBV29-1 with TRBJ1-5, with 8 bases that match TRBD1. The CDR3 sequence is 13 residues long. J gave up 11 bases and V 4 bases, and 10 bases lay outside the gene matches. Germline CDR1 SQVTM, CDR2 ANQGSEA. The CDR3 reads CSVVDRVQETQHF. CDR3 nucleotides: TGCAGCGTTGTGGACAGGGTGCAGGAGACCCAGCATTTT.

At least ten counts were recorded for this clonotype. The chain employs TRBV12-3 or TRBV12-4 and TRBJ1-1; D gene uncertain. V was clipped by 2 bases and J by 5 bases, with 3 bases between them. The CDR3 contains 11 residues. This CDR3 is CASSLKTEAFF. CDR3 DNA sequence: TGTGCCAGCAGTTTAAAGACTGAAGCTTTCTTT.

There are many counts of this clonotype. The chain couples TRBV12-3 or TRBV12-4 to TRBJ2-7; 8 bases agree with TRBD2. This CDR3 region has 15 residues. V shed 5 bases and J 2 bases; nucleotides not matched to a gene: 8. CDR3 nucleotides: TGTGCCAGCAGTCCCCAGCGGGGGACCACCTACGAGCAGTACTTC. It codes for CASSPQRGTTYEQYF.

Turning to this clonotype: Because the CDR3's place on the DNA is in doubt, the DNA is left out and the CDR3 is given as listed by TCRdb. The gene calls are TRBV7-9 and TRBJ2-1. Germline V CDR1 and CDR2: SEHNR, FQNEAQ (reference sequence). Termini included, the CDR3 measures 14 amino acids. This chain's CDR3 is CASSCSARANEQFF.

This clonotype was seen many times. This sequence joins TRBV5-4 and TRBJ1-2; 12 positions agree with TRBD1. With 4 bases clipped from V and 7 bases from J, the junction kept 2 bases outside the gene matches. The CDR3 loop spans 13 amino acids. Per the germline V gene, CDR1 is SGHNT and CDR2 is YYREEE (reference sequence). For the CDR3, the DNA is TGTGCCAGCAGCCGGGACAGGGGGCCTGGCTACACCTTC. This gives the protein CASSRDRGPGYTF. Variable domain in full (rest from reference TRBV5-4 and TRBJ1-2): ETGVTQSPTHLIKTRGQQVTLRCSSQSGHNTVSWYQQALGQGPQFIFQYYREEENGRGNFPPRFSGLQFPNYSSELNVNALELDDSALYLCASSRDRGPGYTFGSGTRLTVV.

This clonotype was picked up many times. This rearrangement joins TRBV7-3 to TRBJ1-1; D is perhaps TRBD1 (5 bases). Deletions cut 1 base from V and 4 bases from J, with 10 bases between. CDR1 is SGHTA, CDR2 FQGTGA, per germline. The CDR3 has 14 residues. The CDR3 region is CASSLKGGGTEAFF. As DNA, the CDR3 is TGTGCCAGCAGCTTAAAGGGCGGGGGCACTGAAGCTTTCTTT.

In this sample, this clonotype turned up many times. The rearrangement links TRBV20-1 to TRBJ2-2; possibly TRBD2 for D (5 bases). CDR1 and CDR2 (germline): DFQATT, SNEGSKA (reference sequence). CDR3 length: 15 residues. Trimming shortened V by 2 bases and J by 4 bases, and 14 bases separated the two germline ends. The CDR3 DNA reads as TGCAGTGCTAGACCCAACGGACGGGGCACCGGGGAGCTGTTTTTT. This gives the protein CSARPNGRGTGELFF.